The entry below gives a single T cell receptor beta chain sequence along with its context. Antigen unknown. The data are from a study of radiotherapy plus CTLA-4 blockade in lung cancer. Overall study context: An objective response was seen in around a sixth of patients, and disease control in around 33%.

Deletions cut 2 bases from V and 0 bases from J, with 17 bases between. The CDR3 is made up of 19 amino acids. CDR1 and CDR2 (germline): LGHNT, FRNRAP. The method was immunoSEQ multiplex PCR; TCRdb's version includes in-frame clones alone and lacks a portion of them. The table includes 25,000 to 35,000 clones, 81% detected once. CTLA-4 blockade with ipilimumab, together with focal radiation, was given to patients with chemo-refractory metastatic non-small-cell lung cancer. Study-level results: Clones derived from tumor TCRs expanded in blood after radiotherapy plus ipilimumab.

The sequences come from peripheral blood, collected from a patient treated with radiotherapy plus ipilimumab. This sequence joins TRBV12-5 and TRBJ2-6; a possible D gene is TRBD1 (7 bases). The sequence derives from a human donor with non-small cell lung cancer that progressed on radiotherapy plus ipilimumab. DNA of the CDR3: TGTGCTAGTGGTTTGAGTGACAGGGAGGCCCTCTCTGGGGCCAACGTCCTGACTTTC. It codes for CASGLSDREALSGANVLTF.